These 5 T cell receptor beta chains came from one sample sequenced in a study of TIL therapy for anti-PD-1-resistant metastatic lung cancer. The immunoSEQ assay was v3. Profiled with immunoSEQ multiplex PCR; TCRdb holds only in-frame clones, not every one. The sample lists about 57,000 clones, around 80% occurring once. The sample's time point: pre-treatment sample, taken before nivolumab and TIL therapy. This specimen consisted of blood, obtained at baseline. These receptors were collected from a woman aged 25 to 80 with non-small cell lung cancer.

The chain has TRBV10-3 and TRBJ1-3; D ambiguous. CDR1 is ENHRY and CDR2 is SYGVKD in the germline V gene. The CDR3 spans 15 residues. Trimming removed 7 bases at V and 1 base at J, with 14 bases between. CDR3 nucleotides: TGTGCCATCAAGAGCAGGATAGAGTCTGGAAACACCATATATTTT. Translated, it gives CAIKSRIESGNTIYF.

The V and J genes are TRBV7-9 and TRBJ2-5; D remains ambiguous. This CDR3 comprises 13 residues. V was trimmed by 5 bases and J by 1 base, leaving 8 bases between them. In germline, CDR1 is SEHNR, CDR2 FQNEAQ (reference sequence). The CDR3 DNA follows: TGTGCCAGCAGCGTATACTCCCAAGAGACCCAGTACTTC. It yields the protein CASSVYSQETQYF.

The CDR3 nucleotides read TGTGCCATCAGTGAGTCGCCCTATCCGGGCTATGGCTACACCTTC. Its protein is CAISESPYPGYGYTF. The chain uses TRBV10-3 and TRBJ1-2; D unresolved. Per germline, CDR1 ENHRY and CDR2 SYGVKD. The CDR3 has 15 amino acids. Trimming removed 0 bases from V and 4 bases from J, with 12 bases in between.

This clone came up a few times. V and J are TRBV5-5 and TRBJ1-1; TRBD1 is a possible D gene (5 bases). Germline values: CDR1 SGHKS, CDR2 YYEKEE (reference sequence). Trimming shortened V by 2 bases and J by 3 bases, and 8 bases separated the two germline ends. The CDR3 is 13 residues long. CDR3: CASSFGTDTEAFF. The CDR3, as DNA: TGTGCCAGCAGCTTCGGGACCGACACTGAAGCTTTCTTT.

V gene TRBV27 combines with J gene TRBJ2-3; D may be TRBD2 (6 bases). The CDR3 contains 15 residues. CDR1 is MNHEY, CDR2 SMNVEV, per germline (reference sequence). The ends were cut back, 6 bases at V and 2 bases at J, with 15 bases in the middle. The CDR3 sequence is CASSPKEGTTDTQYF. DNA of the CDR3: TGTGCCAGCAGCCCTAAGGAGGGGACCACAGATACGCAGTATTTT.